These 19 T cell receptor beta chains came from one sample sequenced in a study of follicular helper T cells after annual influenza vaccination. Indicated time point: 2014-2015 season, pre-vaccination. Here immunoSEQ multiplex PCR was the method, and the copy in TCRdb shows in-frame clones only, minus some. This sample has approximately 15,000 clones, with around 80% found just once. The source material was CXCR5- memory CD4+ T cells sorted from blood, sampled on the day of influenza vaccination. The receptors stem from an adult who received the influenza vaccine.

This sequence joins TRBV5-4 and TRBJ1-1, with TRBD1 identical over 7 bases. J gave up 6 bases and V 4 bases, and 6 bases lay outside the gene matches. Germline V lookup: CDR1 SGHNT, CDR2 YYREEE (reference sequence). The CDR3 runs 13 residues. CDR3 residues: CASSRQGVAEAFF. CDR3 DNA sequence: TGTGCCAGCAGCCGACAGGGAGTCGCTGAAGCTTTCTTT.

The chain has TRBV4-2 and TRBJ2-1; 16 nucleotides line up with TRBD2. The germline gives CDR1 LGHNA, CDR2 YNFKEQ. This CDR3 has 18 residues. V was clipped by 4 bases and J by 1 base; unmatched bases: 4. CDR3 in amino acids: CASSLGTSGGVSYNEQFF. CDR3 in DNA: TGTGCCAGCAGCCTCGGGACTAGCGGGGGGGTGTCCTACAATGAGCAGTTCTTC.

The chain carries TRBV7-9 and TRBJ1-1; D is uncertain. Trimming took 5 bases from V and 6 from J, leaving 19 bases between them. Germline CDR1 reads SEHNR; CDR2 reads FQNEAQ (reference sequence). The CDR3 has 15 amino acids. CDR3 DNA sequence: TGTGCCAGCAGCCATCCCGGGTCCGGGTCCGCTGAAGCTTTCTTT. Protein: CASSHPGSGSAEAFF.

V usage is TRBV28 and J usage is TRBJ2-3; TRBD2 matches 11 bases. CDR1 and CDR2 from the germline V gene are MDHEN and SYDVKM. Trimming removed 4 bases from V and 6 bases from J; junction bases left unmatched: 18. The CDR3 contains 19 residues. Written as DNA, the CDR3 is TGTGCCAGCAGTTCCTCGGGGCTAGCGGGGGGCCGCCGGATGGATACGCAGTATTTT. Encoded protein: CASSSSGLAGGRRMDTQYF.

This clone came up a few times. V and J are TRBV9 and TRBJ1-1; D is uncertain. This CDR3 contains 14 residues. From germline, CDR1 is SGDLS and CDR2 YYNGEE. The germline V and J ends were trimmed by 1 base and 2 bases, with 9 bases remaining between them. This CDR3 is CASSVRSVNTEAFF. The CDR3 region has the DNA TGTGCCAGCAGCGTACGGAGCGTAAACACTGAAGCTTTCTTT.

The rearrangement links TRBV18 to TRBJ1-1; no clear D. The germline V gene has CDR1 KGHSH and CDR2 LQKENI. Trimming left V 3 bases short and J 0 bases short, with 11 bases between. The CDR3 extends over 15 amino acids. The CDR3 loop reads CASSPDQFMNTEAFF. CDR3 nucleotides: TGTGCCAGCTCACCCGATCAGTTCATGAACACTGAAGCTTTCTTT.

The chain employs TRBV5-4 and TRBJ1-1; the D is unclear. Germline-derived CDR1 and CDR2 are SGHNT and YYREEE (reference sequence). The CDR3 consists of 13 residues. Trimming stripped 0 bases from V and 3 bases from J, with 6 bases between. This CDR3 reads CASSLDRYTEAFF. The CDR3, as DNA: TGTGCCAGCAGCTTGGACCGATACACTGAAGCTTTCTTT.

The chain combines TRBV4-1 with TRBJ1-6; D is possibly TRBD1 (5 bases). Germline V lookup: CDR1 MGHRA, CDR2 YSYEKL. V was pared by 4 bases and J by 4 bases, with 11 bases between. CDR3 length equals 15 residues. CDR3 sequence: CASSRQQEYNSPLHF. CDR3 nucleotide sequence: TGCGCCAGCAGCCGCCAACAGGAATATAATTCACCCCTCCACTTT.

This clone was counted a single time. The V call is TRBV7-3, the J call TRBJ1-1; no firm D call. CDR1 is SGHTA and CDR2 is FQGTGA in the germline V gene. The V and J ends lost 0 bases and 7 bases respectively, with 12 bases between them. This CDR3 is built from 14 residues. The CDR3, as DNA: TGTGCCAGCAGCTTAACTCGCGATTCGGTTGAAGCTTTCTTT. Translation gives CASSLTRDSVEAFF.

The CDR3 protein is CASSLAAPTVNTEAFF. The CDR3 nucleotides read TGTGCCAGCAGCTTAGCGGCCCCAACAGTGAACACTGAAGCTTTCTTT. The chain joins TRBV7-8 to TRBJ1-1; no clear D. V lost 0 bases to trimming and J lost 0 bases, with 11 bases between them. The CDR3 is made up of 16 amino acids. Germline V gene lookup returns CDR1 SGHVS and CDR2 FQNEAQ.

The chain has TRBV5-4 and TRBJ2-1, with 9 bases aligning to TRBD2. The germline V gene encodes CDR1 SGHNT and CDR2 YYREEE (reference sequence). The CDR3 extends over 16 amino acids. Trimming took 0 bases from V and 7 from J; bases not matched to a gene: 8. The CDR3 DNA sequence: TGTGCCAGCAGCTTGGGAGGCGGGGGGGCCGTTAATGAGCAGTTCTTC. This translates into CASSLGGGGAVNEQFF.

The genes are TRBV11-2 and TRBJ2-7; D is ambiguous. Trimming removed 3 bases at V and 2 bases at J, with 11 bases between. Germline CDR1 reads SGHAT; CDR2 reads FQNNGV. CDR3 length: 14 residues. The CDR3 spells CASSFSSIAYEQYF. Written as DNA, the CDR3 is TGTGCCAGCAGCTTTAGCTCTATAGCCTACGAGCAGTACTTC.

The chain is built from TRBV5-1 and TRBJ1-4, with 7 bases that match TRBD1. The germline gives CDR1 SGHRS, CDR2 YFSETQ. Trimming removed 0 bases from V and 8 bases from J; junction bases left unmatched: 4. The length of the CDR3 is 14 residues. DNA of the CDR3: TGCGCCAGCAGCTTGGACAGGGGAGAGGAAAAACTGTTTTTT. It encodes CASSLDRGEEKLFF.

This chain joins TRBV19 and TRBJ1-5; D might be TRBD1 (6 bases). The V end was cut by 7 bases, the J end by 0 bases, with 22 bases between. Germline V gene sequence: CDR1 LNHDA, CDR2 SQIVND (reference sequence). This CDR3 has 18 residues. The CDR3 DNA reads as TGTGCCAGTACGTATAGGAGAGGGACACCCAGTAGCAATCAGCCCCAGCATTTT. Protein product: CASTYRRGTPSSNQPQHF.

The gene calls are TRBV2 and TRBJ1-1; D is perhaps TRBD1 (6 bases). CDR1 is SNHLY, CDR2 FYNNEI, per germline. This CDR3 spans 15 amino acids. V was shortened by 5 bases and J by 5 bases, with 18 bases between the two germline ends. The CDR3 loop reads CASSPQGPGETEAFF. CDR3 nucleotide sequence: TGTGCCAGCAGTCCACAGGGTCCGGGGGAGACTGAAGCTTTCTTT.

The rearrangement uses TRBV2 and TRBJ1-1; unclear D gene. Per the germline V gene, CDR1 is SNHLY and CDR2 is FYNNEI. The CDR3 covers 13 residues. Between the trimmed V and J ends, which lost 4 bases and 3 bases, there was a span of 9 bases. The CDR3 bases are TGTGCCAGCAGTGGGATAAGGTACACTGAAGCTTTCTTT. The encoded protein is CASSGIRYTEAFF.

The chain uses TRBV18 and TRBJ1-2; the match to TRBD1 covers 8 bases. Trimming took 3 bases from V and 2 from J; bases not matched to a gene: 5. CDR1 and CDR2 from the germline V gene are KGHSH and LQKENI. This CDR3 spans 15 amino acids. The CDR3 nucleotides are TGTGCCAGCTCACCGAGACAGGGGACAAACTATGGCTACACCTTC. Amino acid sequence: CASSPRQGTNYGYTF. Full variable domain (remainder filled in from reference TRBV18 and TRBJ1-2): NAGVMQNPRHLVRRRGQEARLRCSPMKGHSHVYWYRQLPEEGLKFMVYLQKENIIDESGMPKERFSAEFPKEGPSILRIQQVVRGDSAAYFCASSPRQGTNYGYTFGSGTRLTVV.

V is TRBV7-9 and J is TRBJ1-1; D remains unclear. The V end lost 0 bases, the J end lost 3 bases, and 5 bases lay between the germline ends. Germline V CDR1 and CDR2: SEHNR, FQNEAQ (reference sequence). The CDR3 loop spans 13 amino acids. Here the CDR3 reads CASSLAGYTEAFF. CDR3 in DNA: TGTGCCAGCAGCTTAGCAGGATACACTGAAGCTTTCTTT.

The chain uses TRBV14 and TRBJ2-1, with D possibly matching TRBD2 (6 bases). This CDR3 is 14 amino acids long. Germline V CDR1 and CDR2: SGHDN, FVKESK. Trimming took off 6 bases at V and 9 bases at J, with 18 bases between the two ends. This CDR3 is CASRHRGAASEQFF. The CDR3 DNA sequence: TGTGCCAGCAGGCACCGCGGGGCAGCCTCTGAGCAGTTCTTC.